This T cell receptor beta chain was sequenced for a study of blood T cell repertoires in COVID-19. Study-level information: The analysed material was cDNA or gDNA that came from T cells, B-cell-depleted T cells, or PBMCs.

The CDR3 sequence is 20 residues long. As handled by the study authors: Estimation of nucleated cell counts was performed using reference gene primer amplification. The table came from immunoSEQ multiplex PCR; TCRdb's copy has only in-frame clones and leaves some out. V and J calls and clone size are those listed in that table; D and trimming were worked out from the DNA. Of around 58,000 clones detected, 88% appear once; the ten largest clones hold around 4.5%. The source of this sequence is a human donor in a cohort sampled during active COVID-19. The sequencing sample was made of peripheral blood. The genes are TRBV7-5 and TRBJ2-1; the table gives TRBD2 as D, unverified against the DNA. TRBV7-5 is a pseudogene locus. CDR3 in amino acids: CVRSGKTSGGANGSYNEQFF. The CDR3 DNA sequence: TGTGTCAGAAGCGGAAAAACTAGCGGGGGGGCCAACGGATCGTACAATGAGCAGTTCTTC.